Each of the 16 T cell receptor beta chains below was sequenced from the same sample in a study of OX40 agonist ivuxolimab in advanced cancers. Library preparation employed the immunoSEQ multiplex PCR assay. TCRdb took this table from immuneACCESS and kept in-frame rearrangements with V and J called. Such tables lack part of the clones; where checked against another copy, unresolved V genes explain under half of the gap, and the rest is unexplained. Within this sample are 50,000 to 65,000 clones, with around 83% of them counted one time only. Jointly, the top ten make up around 4.3% of the sample. Sample: CD4+ or CD8+ T cells sorted from blood, taken in a trial of the OX40 agonist ivuxolimab. These receptors were collected from an adult with an advanced solid tumor such as melanoma, head and neck, liver or kidney cancer.

The rearrangement uses TRBV29-1 and TRBJ1-2; 9 nucleotides align to TRBD1. Trimming took 5 bases from V and 9 from J; bases not matched to a gene: 10. Germline loops: CDR1 SQVTM, CDR2 ANQGSEA. This CDR3 has 13 amino acids. The CDR3 here is CSVRDRAGSSYTF. The CDR3 region has the DNA TGCAGCGTTCGGGACAGGGCAGGCTCTAGCTACACCTTC.

The chain joins TRBV28 to TRBJ1-4; tentative D call: TRBD1 (6 bases). CDR3 length: 13 amino acids. V shed 10 bases and J shed 6 bases, with 15 bases lying between them. Germline CDR1 and CDR2: MDHEN and SYDVKM. CDR3 nucleotide sequence: TGTGCCACCCGGGGGACAAAAGATGAAAAACTGTTTTTT. Protein sequence: CATRGTKDEKLFF.

Regarding this clone: Other DNA sequences of this sample code for an identical CDR3. J is TRBJ2-7 and V is TRBV7-9, with D perhaps matching TRBD2 (5 bases). Germline V gene sequence: CDR1 SEHNR, CDR2 FQNEAQ (reference sequence). The CDR3 consists of 13 residues. V lost 0 bases and J lost 4, with 7 bases in between. Here the CDR3 DNA reads TGTGCCAGCAGCTTAGCGGGAGTATACGAGCAGTACTTC. Amino acids: CASSLAGVYEQYF.

This sequence joins TRBV13 and TRBJ1-2, with D tentatively TRBD1 (6 bases). Germline V lookup: CDR1 PRHDT, CDR2 FYEKMQ (reference sequence). Deletions cut 2 bases from V and 7 bases from J, with 17 bases between. CDR3 size: 15 residues. The CDR3 loop reads CASSLSPQGSVGYTF. In nucleotides, the CDR3 is TGTGCCAGCAGCTTATCCCCGCAGGGGTCGGTTGGCTACACCTTC.

This sequence joins TRBV19 and TRBJ1-5; TRBD1 agrees at 9 bases. Per the germline V gene, CDR1 is LNHDA and CDR2 is SQIVND (reference sequence). The V gene end was trimmed by 4 bases and the J gene end by 2 bases; junction bases not matched to a gene: 6. This CDR3 spans 16 amino acids. Written as DNA, the CDR3 is TGTGCCAGTAGTACCCGGACAGGGGTGGGCAATCAGCCCCAGCATTTT. As protein: CASSTRTGVGNQPQHF.

The chain has TRBV7-2 and TRBJ1-6, with D uncertain. The germline V gene has CDR1 SGHTA and CDR2 FQGNSA. Trimming took off 1 base at V and 7 bases at J, with 5 bases between the two ends. The CDR3 has 13 amino acids. As DNA, the CDR3 is TGTGCCAGCAGCTTAGACGGAAATTCACCCCTCCACTTT. Translation: CASSLDGNSPLHF.

The V gene is TRBV4-2, the J gene TRBJ2-5, with 12 positions matching TRBD2. The CDR3 has 16 residues. The J segment lost 0 bases and the V segment lost 5 bases, leaving 4 bases of the junction unmatched. Germline-derived CDR1 and CDR2 are LGHNA and YNFKEQ. CDR3 in DNA: TGTGCCAGCAGCTCCGGGACTAGCGGGCACCAAGAGACCCAGTACTTC. This sequence encodes CASSSGTSGHQETQYF.

The V and J genes are TRBV5-4 and TRBJ2-7; D remains ambiguous. Germline V CDR1 and CDR2: SGHNT, YYREEE (reference sequence). There are 14 residues in the CDR3. V lost 2 bases, J lost 5 bases, and 14 bases lay in between. The CDR3 region is CASSFEGPYDEQYF. CDR3 coding DNA: TGTGCCAGCAGCTTCGAAGGGCCGTACGACGAGCAGTACTTC.

The rearrangement links TRBV5-1 to TRBJ2-1; D possibly matches TRBD1 or TRBD2 (5 bases each). Germline V lookup: CDR1 SGHRS, CDR2 YFSETQ. There are 13 residues in the CDR3. Deletions cut 4 bases from V and 4 bases from J, with 9 bases between. The DNA of the CDR3 is TGCGCCAGCAGCGGGACGGTTTACAATGAGCAGTTCTTC. It encodes CASSGTVYNEQFF.

The CDR3 spells CASSDRGLAGTDTQYF. The CDR3 nucleotides are TGTGCCAGCAGTGACAGGGGACTAGCGGGCACAGATACGCAGTATTTT. J is TRBJ2-3 and V is TRBV6-1, with 11 nucleotides matching TRBD2. Losses at the gene ends were 3 bases for V and 1 base for J; bases not matched to a gene: 3. CDR1 MNHNS and CDR2 SASEGT come from the germline V gene. The CDR3 extends over 16 amino acids.

The chain is built from TRBV5-6 and TRBJ2-1; TRBD2 matches at 9 bases. Trimming removed 0 bases from V and 7 bases from J; junction bases left unmatched: 8. This CDR3 comprises 16 residues. From germline, CDR1 is SGHDT and CDR2 YYEEEE. CDR3 region: CASSLEGSGGGNEQFF. CDR3 DNA sequence: TGTGCCAGCAGCTTGGAAGGTAGCGGGGGTGGGAATGAGCAGTTCTTC.

J is TRBJ2-5 and V is TRBV5-1; the D call may be TRBD1 or TRBD2 (5 bases each). From germline, CDR1 is SGHRS and CDR2 YFSETQ. The CDR3 is 14 amino acids. V was clipped by 6 bases and J by 0 bases, with 12 bases between them. In nucleotides, the CDR3 is TGCGCCAGCAACACGGGACGGGACCAAGAGACCCAGTACTTC. Protein sequence: CASNTGRDQETQYF.

The CDR3 sequence is CASSAGLASIPSYEQYF. CDR3 sequence (DNA): TGTGCCAGCAGTGCGGGACTAGCGTCCATACCCTCCTACGAGCAGTACTTC. J is TRBJ2-7 and V is TRBV6-1; the match to TRBD2 covers 10 bases. The ends lost 4 bases at V and 0 bases at J; junction bases unmatched: 9. The length of the CDR3 is 17 residues. Per the germline V gene, CDR1 is MNHNS and CDR2 is SASEGT.

V usage is TRBV13 and J usage is TRBJ2-5, with 7 bases fitting TRBD1. J lost 4 bases, V lost 0 bases, and 2 bases had no gene match. Germline V lookup: CDR1 PRHDT, CDR2 FYEKMQ (reference sequence). CDR3 size: 14 residues. The CDR3 DNA sequence: TGTGCCAGCAGCTTAGGGACAGGGATAGAGACCCAGTACTTC. Its protein product is CASSLGTGIETQYF.

The chain uses TRBV9 and TRBJ1-6, with 7 bases identical to TRBD1. The CDR3 has 15 residues. V lost 2 bases, J lost 7 bases, and 6 bases stayed unmatched. The germline gives CDR1 SGDLS, CDR2 YYNGEE. The DNA for the CDR3 is TGTGCCAGCAGCGTCGGGGGACAGCTGAATTCACCCCTCCACTTT. Encoded protein: CASSVGGQLNSPLHF.

The J gene is TRBJ1-1, the V gene TRBV6-5; no reliable D call. Trimming pared 8 bases from V and 0 bases from J, leaving 4 bases between. Per germline, CDR1 MNHEY and CDR2 SVGAGI. This CDR3 has 11 residues. CDR3 protein: CASGLNTEAFF. The CDR3 region has the DNA TGTGCCAGCGGCCTGAACACTGAAGCTTTCTTT.